The present T cell receptor beta chain was sequenced within a study of cytomegalovirus exposure and HLA in healthy donors. Study-level results: Later work associated fewer than 20,000 TCR beta sequences with HLA alleles at 0.05 false discovery rate. For cytomegalovirus status, the classifier reportedly gave diagnoses with high specificity and sensitivity.

The PCR made use of 60 Vbeta and 13 Jbeta primers. Generated by immunoSEQ multiplex PCR, the TCRdb table keeps only in-frame clones and is missing some. The sample consists of roughly 150,000 clones, over 70% of them appearing once. A word on this clone: Its target is not known.

The CDR3 spans 14 residues. Trimming removed 0 bases from V and 3 bases from J, with 9 bases in between. Germline CDR1 is LNHNV and CDR2 is YYDKDF (reference sequence). The sequence was collected from a male donor in good health and CMV-seronegative. The sequenced sample consisted of PBMCs. The V and J genes are TRBV15 and TRBJ2-7; weak D call: TRBD1 (6 bases). The DNA of the CDR3 is TGTGCCACCAGCAGAGACAGGGGTGACTACGAGCAGTACTTC. Translation gives CATSRDRGDYEQYF.